The 24 T cell receptor beta chains listed next were all sequenced from one sample in a study of identifying expanded T cells in peripheral blood. Clones were read by immunoSEQ multiplex PCR, and TCRdb kept only the in-frame ones, dropping some. The sample holds approximately 100,000 clones, about 88% seen once. The sequencing input was blood. Receptors originate from a person between 18 and 75 years old in good health.

The chain recombines TRBV7-2 with TRBJ1-3; 9 bases fit TRBD1. Per germline, CDR1 SGHTA and CDR2 FQGNSA. The CDR3 length is 14 residues. Trimming took 7 bases from V and 4 from J; bases not matched to a gene: 5. As DNA, the CDR3 is TGTGCCAGCATCGGGACAGGGTTGGGAAACACCATATATTTT. Translation gives CASIGTGLGNTIYF.

The rearrangement links TRBV28 to TRBJ1-5; 7 positions match TRBD1. Germline loops: CDR1 MDHEN, CDR2 SYDVKM. The CDR3 contains 14 residues. V was clipped by 2 bases and J by 7 bases; unmatched bases: 5. This CDR3 is CASSLENRGQPQHF. In DNA, the CDR3 is TGTGCCAGCAGTTTAGAAAACAGGGGACAGCCCCAGCATTTT.

The V and J genes are TRBV28 and TRBJ2-4; the D gene is possibly TRBD2 (5 bases). V gave up 7 bases and J gave up 0 bases, with 16 bases separating them. Germline V gives CDR1 MDHEN, CDR2 SYDVKM. The CDR3 extends over 16 amino acids. The CDR3 sequence is CASTGGNDLAKNIQYF. CDR3 in DNA: TGTGCCAGCACCGGAGGAAACGATCTAGCCAAAAACATTCAGTACTTC.

The chain joins TRBV7-8 to TRBJ2-7; 11 nucleotides align to TRBD2. This CDR3 region has 15 residues. V lost 2 bases to trimming and J lost 6 bases; unmatched junction nucleotides: 6. CDR1 is SGHVS, CDR2 FQNEAQ, per germline. The CDR3 reads CASSLYSGREIEQYF. In nucleotides, the CDR3 is TGTGCCAGCAGCTTATATAGCGGGAGGGAGATCGAGCAGTACTTC.

The rearrangement joins TRBV5-4 to TRBJ2-5; unclear D gene. V shed 3 bases and J shed 4 bases, with 13 bases lying between them. The CDR3 runs 14 residues. Per the germline V gene, CDR1 is SGHNT and CDR2 is YYREEE (reference sequence). CDR3 sequence reads: CASSSSLTGETQYF. For the CDR3, the DNA is TGTGCCAGCAGCTCTTCCCTGACTGGAGAGACCCAGTACTTC.

V is TRBV7-2 and J is TRBJ2-1, with TRBD2 matching 13 bases. V was pared by 6 bases and J by 8 bases, with 10 bases of the junction left unmatched. Germline CDR1 reads SGHTA; CDR2 reads FQGNSA. The CDR3 sequence is 16 residues long. The chain's CDR3 is CASRIKLAGGPDEQFF. The CDR3 coding sequence is TGTGCCAGCAGAATAAAACTAGCGGGGGGGCCCGATGAGCAGTTCTTC.

The table lists this clone with a few counts. The gene calls are TRBV2 and TRBJ1-4; D remains ambiguous. CDR1 is SNHLY, CDR2 FYNNEI, per germline. The CDR3 is 16 residues long. Trimming cost V 6 bases and J 3 bases, with 17 bases left between them. CDR3 nucleotide sequence: TGTGCCAGCAGCGCCCTTCCGACGGGCTCTAATGAAAAACTGTTTTTT. It codes for CASSALPTGSNEKLFF.

The rearrangement links TRBV7-2 to TRBJ1-1; possibly TRBD1 for D (5 bases). V shed 2 bases and J shed 1 base, with 11 bases lying between them. This CDR3 contains 15 residues. Germline-derived CDR1 and CDR2 are SGHTA and FQGNSA. The CDR3 protein is CASSLIRDSNTEAFF. In DNA form, the CDR3 reads TGTGCCAGCAGCTTAATACGGGACTCGAACACTGAAGCTTTCTTT. Drawing the rest from reference TRBV7-2 and TRBJ1-1, the complete variable domain is GAGVSQSPSNKVTEKGKDVELRCDPISGHTALYWYRQSLGQGLEFLIYFQGNSAPDKSGLPSDRFSAERTGGSVSTLTIQRTQQEDSAVYLCASSLIRDSNTEAFFGQGTRLTVV.

This clone has only one observation. The genes are TRBV18 and TRBJ2-7; D ambiguous. The CDR3 has 14 amino acids. Per the germline V gene, CDR1 is KGHSH and CDR2 is LQKENI. Trimming removed 2 bases at V and 1 base at J, with 9 bases between. In DNA form, the CDR3 reads TGTGCCAGCTCACCATCGGAAGGGTCCTACGAGCAGTACTTC. As protein: CASSPSEGSYEQYF.

The chain couples TRBV28 to TRBJ1-4; D might be TRBD1 (6 bases). The V and J ends lost 2 bases and 5 bases respectively, with 6 bases between them. The germline gives CDR1 MDHEN, CDR2 SYDVKM. The CDR3 has 13 amino acids. The CDR3 region is CASSLQGNEKLFF. The CDR3 DNA is TGTGCCAGCAGTTTACAGGGGAATGAAAAACTGTTTTTT.

The chain links TRBV19 to TRBJ2-1, with 9 bases that match TRBD1. The CDR3 covers 15 residues. Germline trimming cut 4 bases from V and 6 bases from J; bases unmatched to any gene: 7. Germline CDR1 is LNHDA and CDR2 is SQIVND (reference sequence). In DNA form, the CDR3 reads TGTGCCAGTAGTAGGGACAGGGCAGGGGGCAATGAGCAGTTCTTC. This translates into CASSRDRAGGNEQFF. Variable domain in full (rest from reference TRBV19 and TRBJ2-1): DGGITQSPKYLFRKEGQNVTLSCEQNLNHDAMYWYRQDPGQGLRLIYYSQIVNDFQKGDIAEGYSVSREKKESFPLTVTSAQKNPTAFYLCASSRDRAGGNEQFFGPGTRLTVL.

The V gene is TRBV28, the J gene TRBJ2-2; a weak D match, TRBD2 (6 bases). Trimming stripped 4 bases from V and 3 bases from J, with 12 bases between. The germline CDR1 and CDR2 sequences are MDHEN and SYDVKM. This CDR3 spans 15 amino acids. The CDR3 loop is CASSSIGSDTGELFF. DNA of the CDR3: TGTGCCAGCAGTTCCATCGGGAGCGACACCGGGGAGCTGTTTTTT.

The chain combines TRBV11-3 with TRBJ2-7, with D perhaps given as TRBD1 or TRBD2 (5 bases each). The CDR3 is made up of 14 amino acids. The germline CDR1 and CDR2 sequences are SGHNT and YENEEA. V lost 2 bases and J 5 bases, leaving 13 bases between the germline ends. The CDR3, as DNA: TGTGCCAGCAGCTTAATGGCAGGGAGCGACGAGCAGTACTTC. Translated: CASSLMAGSDEQYF.

The CDR3 DNA reads TGTGCCAGCAGCCCCCCGGCGGGGCGATACAATGAGCAGTTCTTC. Its translation: CASSPPAGRYNEQFF. V is TRBV2 and J is TRBJ2-1; tentatively, D is TRBD2 (6 bases). V shed 6 bases and J shed 4 bases, with 16 bases lying between them. Germline lookup yields CDR1 SNHLY and CDR2 FYNNEI. This CDR3 is 15 amino acids long.

This clone was detected only a few times. The chain carries TRBV30 and TRBJ1-4, with TRBD1 identical over 9 bases. The V segment lost 4 bases and the J segment 8 bases; nucleotides outside the gene matches: 5. Germline lookup yields CDR1 GTSNPN and CDR2 SVGIG (reference sequence). The CDR3 is 13 residues long. CDR3 loop: CAWNRDRDEKLFF. The CDR3, as DNA: TGTGCCTGGAACCGGGACAGGGACGAAAAACTGTTTTTT.

The J gene is TRBJ1-1, the V gene TRBV9; 10 bases map to TRBD1. Germline loops: CDR1 SGDLS, CDR2 YYNGEE. V shed 0 bases and J 5 bases; nucleotides not matched to a gene: 4. This CDR3 comprises 15 residues. The CDR3 nucleotides read TGTGCCAGCAGCGTAGAGGGACAGGGGAGGACTGAAGCTTTCTTT. Residues: CASSVEGQGRTEAFF.

The chain has TRBV5-1 and TRBJ2-1; D might be TRBD2 (6 bases). Trimming removed 5 bases from V and 5 bases from J, with 17 bases in between. Germline assignment: CDR1 SGHRS and CDR2 YFSETQ. The CDR3 spans 15 residues. For the CDR3, the DNA is TGCGCCAGCAGGACGGGGGATCGGCCTAACAATGAGCAGTTCTTC. Protein: CASRTGDRPNNEQFF. Supplemented by reference TRBV5-1 and TRBJ2-1, the full variable domain reads KAGVTQTPRYLIKTRGQQVTLSCSPISGHRSVSWYQQTPGQGLQFLFEYFSETQRNKGNFPGRFSGRQFSNSRSEMNVSTLELGDSALYLCASRTGDRPNNEQFFGPGTRLTVL.

This clone was recorded only once. The chain uses TRBV7-8 and TRBJ2-3; D is possibly TRBD1 (6 bases). The CDR3 is 16 amino acids. Trimming cost V 3 bases and J 2 bases, with 15 bases left between them. Germline lookup yields CDR1 SGHVS and CDR2 FQNEAQ. The CDR3 sequence is CASSLFSRGNTDTQYF. CDR3 DNA: TGTGCCAGCAGCTTGTTCAGCAGGGGCAACACAGATACGCAGTATTTT.

The J gene is TRBJ1-4, the V gene TRBV10-1; 7 positions match TRBD1. This CDR3 comprises 18 residues. Losses at the gene ends were 3 bases for V and 5 bases for J; bases not matched to a gene: 15. Germline CDR1 WNHNN, CDR2 SYGVQD (reference sequence). The CDR3 DNA sequence: TGCGCCAGCAGTGATAAGTCTGAGAGGGGGCGCCTCAATGAAAAACTGTTTTTT. Its protein product is CASSDKSERGRLNEKLFF.

V usage is TRBV27 and J usage is TRBJ1-6, with no clear D. V was pared by 6 bases and J by 0 bases, with 12 bases between. The V gene's germline CDR1 is MNHEY and CDR2 SMNVEV (reference sequence). The CDR3 spans 16 residues. The CDR3 DNA follows: TGTGCCAGCAGACCTAGTCTACGCTCCTATAATTCACCCCTCCACTTT. This gives the protein CASRPSLRSYNSPLHF.

J is TRBJ2-5 and V is TRBV6-5, with 9 bases lining up with TRBD2. Unmatched junction bases numbered 3, after V lost 4 bases and J lost 0 bases. Looked up from germline, CDR1 is MNHEY and CDR2 is SVGAGI. CDR3 length: 15 residues. The CDR3 is CASSFGLAHQETQYF. CDR3 bases: TGTGCCAGCAGTTTCGGACTAGCGCACCAAGAGACCCAGTACTTC.

The table lists this clone with a count of one. The chain recombines TRBV6-5 with TRBJ1-2, with D unclear. This CDR3 comprises 14 residues. The germline gives CDR1 MNHEY, CDR2 SVGAGI. V was pared by 7 bases and J by 6 bases, with 18 bases between. The chain's CDR3 is CASTLRDSLDGYTF. The DNA for the CDR3 is TGTGCCAGCACCCTAAGAGATAGCCTGGATGGCTACACCTTC.

The J gene is TRBJ2-1, the V gene TRBV7-3, with 12 nucleotides matching TRBD1. CDR1 is SGHTA and CDR2 is FQGTGA in the germline V gene. V was pared by 5 bases and J by 7 bases, with 9 bases of the junction left unmatched. The CDR3 loop spans 16 amino acids. The CDR3 loop is CASSAFGTGGRNEQFF. The DNA for the CDR3 is TGTGCCAGCAGCGCCTTCGGGACAGGGGGCAGAAATGAGCAGTTCTTC.

This chain joins TRBV21-1 and TRBJ2-1; no DNA check was done on the table's D call, TRBD2. TRBV21-1 is given as a pseudogene. The CDR3 loop spans 19 amino acids. CDR3 DNA sequence: TGTGCCAGCAGCAACCCTCCGGTGGGGTTAGCGGGCTCCTACAATGAGCAGTTCTTC. Translation gives CASSNPPVGLAGSYNEQFF.